A single sample is the source of the 8 T cell receptor beta chains below, sequenced in a study of CD8+ T cells in alopecia areata. Extracted from the samples, RNA was reverse transcribed into cDNA to serve as the sequencing template. Sequencing used immunoSEQ multiplex PCR; TCRdb keeps in-frame clones, though not all of them. In the table there are some 96,000 clones, around 55% of which are singletons. Treatment of the sample: oral pan-JAK inhibitor, 5-10 mg twice daily. Sample: CD8+ T cells sorted from blood, taken at week 4, from a patient treated with tofacitinib. Receptors originate from a human donor with alopecia areata.

V is TRBV5-6 and J is TRBJ2-3; 7 bases are a match to TRBD1. This CDR3 contains 19 residues. Trimming removed 3 bases from V and 2 bases from J; junction bases left unmatched: 18. From germline, CDR1 is SGHDT and CDR2 YYEEEE. Written as DNA, the CDR3 is TGTGCCAGCAGCTCCCTACACCAAGACTGGGACAGCTCCACAGATACGCAGTATTTT. This codes for CASSSLHQDWDSSTDTQYF.

V gene TRBV9 combines with J gene TRBJ1-1; D might be TRBD1 (6 bases). V lost 0 bases to trimming and J lost 5 bases, with 8 bases between them. CDR1 and CDR2 from the germline V gene are SGDLS and YYNGEE. The CDR3 is 13 residues long. Here the CDR3 reads CASSVDGQTEAFF. The CDR3 DNA reads as TGTGCCAGCAGCGTAGATGGACAGACTGAAGCTTTCTTT. The whole variable domain, filled in from reference TRBV9 and TRBJ1-1, reads DSGVTQTPKHLITATGQRVTLRCSPRSGDLSVYWYQQSLDQGLQFLIQYYNGEERAKGNILERFSAQQFPDLHSELNLSSLELGDSALYFCASSVDGQTEAFFGQGTRLTVV.

The chain employs TRBV29-1 and TRBJ1-1; 8 nucleotides line up with TRBD1. The V segment lost 7 bases and the J segment 3 bases; nucleotides outside the gene matches: 7. Looked up from germline, CDR1 is SQVTM and CDR2 is ANQGSEA. CDR3 length: 13 residues. The chain's CDR3 is CSARTGRYTEAFF. DNA of the CDR3: TGCAGCGCCCGGACAGGGAGGTACACTGAAGCTTTCTTT.

The chain joins TRBV30 to TRBJ2-5; D uncertain. This CDR3 has 12 amino acids. V lost 1 base to trimming and J lost 3 bases, with 6 bases between them. Germline V gene sequence: CDR1 GTSNPN, CDR2 SVGIG (reference sequence). CDR3 in amino acids: CAWSGYEETQYF. CDR3 coding DNA: TGTGCCTGGAGTGGTTACGAAGAGACCCAGTACTTC. Based on the CDR3 plus reference TRBV30 and TRBJ2-5, the full variable domain is SQTIHQWPATLVQPVGSPLSLECTVEGTSNPNLYWYRQAAGRGLQLLFYSVGIGQISSEVPQNLSASRPQDRQFILSSKKLLLSDSGFYLCAWSGYEETQYFGPGTRLLVL.

The chain links TRBV9 to TRBJ1-3; 7 positions agree with TRBD1. The germline V gene has CDR1 SGDLS and CDR2 YYNGEE. The CDR3 totals 16 residues. After removal of 4 bases from V and 4 bases from J, the junction contained 11 bases not matched to a gene. CDR3 in amino acids: CASSPYPRGQGNTIYF. The DNA for the CDR3 is TGTGCCAGCAGCCCCTACCCTAGGGGGCAGGGAAACACCATATATTTT. Full variable domain (outside the CDR3, taken from reference TRBV9 and TRBJ1-3): DSGVTQTPKHLITATGQRVTLRCSPRSGDLSVYWYQQSLDQGLQFLIQYYNGEERAKGNILERFSAQQFPDLHSELNLSSLELGDSALYFCASSPYPRGQGNTIYFGEGSWLTVV.

The J gene is TRBJ2-7, the V gene TRBV5-4; D unclear. The CDR3 runs 15 residues. CDR1 and CDR2 from the germline V gene are SGHNT and YYREEE (reference sequence). V lost 2 bases and J lost 0, with 12 bases in between. CDR3 DNA sequence: TGTGCCAGCAGCTTAGGAGCTACAAGCTCCTACGAGCAGTACTTC. This encodes CASSLGATSSYEQYF.

This clone showed up just a few times. The chain employs TRBV29-1 and TRBJ2-3; 11 bases match TRBD2. The CDR3 is 14 residues long. V was pared by 6 bases and J by 4 bases, with 6 bases of the junction left unmatched. Germline CDR1 reads SQVTM; CDR2 reads ANQGSEA. The CDR3 sequence is CSVSSGGTADTQYF. The DNA for the CDR3 is TGCAGCGTATCTAGCGGGGGGACTGCAGATACGCAGTATTTT.

The chain has TRBV6-5 and TRBJ2-7, with a tentative D call TRBD2 (7 bases). From germline, CDR1 is MNHEY and CDR2 SVGAGI. The CDR3 spans 14 residues. V was cut by 4 bases and J by 1 base, with 11 bases left in between. CDR3 DNA: TGTGCCAGCAGTTTGGGGGGGCCGTCCTACGAGCAGTACTTC. Its protein is CASSLGGPSYEQYF.